The present entry profiles one TCR beta chain with its context. No antigen is known for it. These data are taken from a study of T cells after yellow fever vaccination. Turning to the study itself: Researchers used SMART-Seq v4 Ultra Low Input to prepare fractions that had low cell numbers.

Study-wide results and limits: The secondary response was weaker but peaked faster, day 5 versus 15. Contamination of FACS-sorted repertoires by abundant clonotypes from the bulk population could occur.

The ends were cut back, 6 bases at V and 2 bases at J, with 9 bases in the middle. Germline V gives CDR1 KGHSH, CDR2 LQKENI. CDR3 length: 13 amino acids. Generation of TCR cDNA used 5'RACE template switching (which added a universal primer site and UMIs). TCRdb re-analysed the 5' RACE reads in MiXCR, keeping a single row per CDR3 protein. In the table there are about 350,000 distinct CDR3 sequences, about 7.8% of which are singletons. The clonotype was recovered from a man younger than 30 who received the YFV17D yellow fever vaccine. The specimen was PBMCs, collected roughly 47 days after the first yellow fever vaccination. This chain connects TRBV18 to TRBJ2-3; D gene uncertain. The CDR3 here is CASSSAITDTQYF. Written as DNA, the CDR3 is TGTGCCAGCTCGTCTGCCATCACAGATACGCAGTATTTT.